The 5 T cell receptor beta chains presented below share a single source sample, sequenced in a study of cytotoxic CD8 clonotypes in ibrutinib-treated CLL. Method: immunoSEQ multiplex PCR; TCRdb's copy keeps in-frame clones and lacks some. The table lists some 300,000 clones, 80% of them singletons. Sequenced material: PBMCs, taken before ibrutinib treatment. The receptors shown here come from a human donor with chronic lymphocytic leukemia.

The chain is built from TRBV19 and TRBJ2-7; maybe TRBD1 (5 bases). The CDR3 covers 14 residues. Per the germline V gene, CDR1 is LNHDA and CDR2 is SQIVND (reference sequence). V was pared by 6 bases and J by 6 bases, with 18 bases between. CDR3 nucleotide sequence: TGTGCCAGTAGGCGACAGCATGAAGCCCCCGAGCAGTACTTC. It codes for CASRRQHEAPEQYF. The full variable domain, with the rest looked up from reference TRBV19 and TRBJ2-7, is DGGITQSPKYLFRKEGQNVTLSCEQNLNHDAMYWYRQDPGQGLRLIYYSQIVNDFQKGDIAEGYSVSREKKESFPLTVTSAQKNPTAFYLCASRRQHEAPEQYFGPGTRLTVT.

The CDR3 loop reads CASSDGTVPLYGYTF. DNA of the CDR3: TGTGCCAGCAGTGATGGGACAGTGCCCCTTTATGGCTACACCTTC. The chain uses TRBV25-1 and TRBJ1-2; 7 bases agree with TRBD1. The CDR3 spans 15 residues. CDR1 is MGHDK and CDR2 is SYGVNS in the germline V gene. V lost 3 bases to trimming and J lost 5 bases; unmatched junction nucleotides: 9.

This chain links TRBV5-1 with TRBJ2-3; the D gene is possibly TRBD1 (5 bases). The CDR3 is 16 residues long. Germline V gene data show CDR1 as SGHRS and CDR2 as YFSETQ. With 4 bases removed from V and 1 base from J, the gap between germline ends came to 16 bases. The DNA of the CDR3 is TGCGCCAGCAGCGGGTCTAGGGAAGGGGGCACAGATACGCAGTATTTT. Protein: CASSGSREGGTDTQYF.

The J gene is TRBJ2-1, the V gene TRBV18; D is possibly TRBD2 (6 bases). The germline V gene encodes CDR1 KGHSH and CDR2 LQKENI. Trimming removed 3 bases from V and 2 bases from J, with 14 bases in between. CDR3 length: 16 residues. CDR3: CASSPADYYPYNEQFF. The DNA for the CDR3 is TGTGCCAGCTCACCCGCGGACTACTATCCCTACAATGAGCAGTTCTTC. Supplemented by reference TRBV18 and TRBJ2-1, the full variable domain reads NAGVMQNPRHLVRRRGQEARLRCSPMKGHSHVYWYRQLPEEGLKFMVYLQKENIIDESGMPKERFSAEFPKEGPSILRIQQVVRGDSAAYFCASSPADYYPYNEQFFGPGTRLTVL.

The CDR3 coding sequence is TGCAGCGTTGTATTGGGGCCAGATACGCAGTATTTT. Protein sequence: CSVVLGPDTQYF. This chain joins TRBV29-1 and TRBJ2-3; perhaps TRBD1 as D (5 bases). V lost 4 bases and J 4 bases, leaving 9 bases between the germline ends. The CDR3 contains 12 residues. CDR1 is SQVTM and CDR2 is ANQGSEA in the germline V gene.